This T cell receptor beta chain was identified in a study of CD8+CD57+ T cells in acquired aplastic anemia. Study information: The DNA of sorted CD4+ and CD8+ cells averaged 3.2 ug. Broader study findings: Controls and patients did not differ significantly in CD8+ Simpson's diversity. Some 31 CD8+ CDR3 sequences were shared between patients and controls.

Researchers used genomic DNA as the template to profile TCR beta VDJ and CDR3. Each CDR3 protein is one row after TCRdb ran MiXCR on the reads. The data show 250,000 to 300,000 distinct CDR3 sequences, around 60% seen once. In the case of this clonotype: Its target is not known.

CDR1 and CDR2 from the germline V gene are MGHDK and SYGVNS. The CDR3 loop spans 15 amino acids. Trimming took off 9 bases at V and 5 bases at J, with 20 bases between the two ends. The clonotype comes from a human donor with severe aplastic anemia or a healthy control (not recorded which). V gene TRBV25-1 combines with J gene TRBJ2-1; no reliable D call. Input material: sorted CD4+, CD8+, or CD8+CD57+ T cells (not recorded which) from PBMCs. The CDR3 DNA sequence: TGTGCCAGTAGTACCCGGCGGCCCGGACACAATGAGCAGTTCTTC. Amino acids: CASSTRRPGHNEQFF.